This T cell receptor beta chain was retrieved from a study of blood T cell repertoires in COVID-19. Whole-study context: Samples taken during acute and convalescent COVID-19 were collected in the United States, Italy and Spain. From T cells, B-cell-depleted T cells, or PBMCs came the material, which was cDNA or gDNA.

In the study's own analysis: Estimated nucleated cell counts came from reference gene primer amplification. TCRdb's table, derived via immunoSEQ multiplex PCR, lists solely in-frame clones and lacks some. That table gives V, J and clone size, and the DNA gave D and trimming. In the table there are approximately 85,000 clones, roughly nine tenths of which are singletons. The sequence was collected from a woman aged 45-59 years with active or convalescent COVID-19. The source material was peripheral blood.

Written as DNA, the CDR3 is TGCGCCAGCAGCTCCCATACAGGGACCACTGAAGCTTTCTTT. Protein sequence: CASSSHTGTTEAFF. The rearrangement uses TRBV5-1 and TRBJ1-1, with a tentative D call TRBD1 (6 bases). Trimming shortened V by 3 bases and J by 4 bases, and 13 bases separated the two germline ends. Germline V lookup: CDR1 SGHRS, CDR2 YFSETQ. The CDR3 totals 14 residues. The full variable domain, rest sourced from reference TRBV5-1 and TRBJ1-1, is KAGVTQTPRYLIKTRGQQVTLSCSPISGHRSVSWYQQTPGQGLQFLFEYFSETQRNKGNFPGRFSGRQFSNSRSEMNVSTLELGDSALYLCASSSHTGTTEAFFGQGTRLTVV.